This T cell receptor beta chain was recorded in a study of beta chain features in type 1 diabetes. The entirety of the isolated RNA underwent reverse transcription, so expressed TCRB transcripts were sequenced. Naive, central memory and regulatory T cell samples yielded about 4 million reads on average. The table came from immunoSEQ multiplex PCR; TCRdb's copy has only in-frame clones and leaves some out. The data contain 250,000 to 300,000 clones, 20% to 25% of them singletons. CDR1 and CDR2 (germline): SGDLS, YYNGEE. Trimming cost V 3 bases and J 5 bases; bases outside gene matches: 5. The CDR3 extends over 14 amino acids. Populations obtained by sorting all exceeded 95% purity. Study-wide results and caveats: Type 1 diabetes patients had moderately but significantly shorter TCRB CDR3s in all four CD4+ subsets. In patients and controls equally, PCR might favor templates that are shorter.

This clone was observed a single time. Its antigen is still unknown. The sample holds other DNA sequences that translate to the same CDR3. The sequence was obtained from a woman in her twenties or thirties with type 1 diabetes. The specimen sequenced was naive CD4+ T cells from blood. V and J are TRBV9 and TRBJ2-5; 9 nucleotides match TRBD2. CDR3 sequence reads: CASSAGLARETQYF. The CDR3 DNA reads as TGTGCCAGCAGCGCAGGACTAGCGAGGGAGACCCAGTACTTC.